This T cell receptor beta chain was sequenced for a study of preoperative IRX-2 immunotherapy in early breast cancer. Treatment of the sample: preoperative locoregional IRX-2 cytokine immunotherapy. Sequencing used immunoSEQ multiplex PCR; TCRdb keeps in-frame clones, though not all of them. The repertoire holds 25,000 to 30,000 clones, around four fifths seen once, with roughly 1.4% in the top ten. The V end was cut by 1 base, the J end by 2 bases, with 13 bases between. CDR1 and CDR2 from the germline V gene are MDHEN and SYDVKM. This CDR3 has 16 amino acids. V usage is TRBV28 and J usage is TRBJ2-3, with TRBD2 as a possible D gene (6 bases). The source is a human donor with breast cancer. Sequencing was performed on lymph node tissue, taken after IRX-2 immunotherapy. CDR3 in amino acids: CASSLSAGPNTDTQYF. CDR3 nucleotides: TGTGCCAGCAGTTTATCAGCGGGCCCAAACACAGATACGCAGTATTTT.